The entry below describes one T cell receptor (beta chain). The record originates from a study of blood T cell repertoires in COVID-19. On the study more broadly: Material from acute and convalescent COVID-19 was sourced from the United States, Italy and Spain.

TCRdb's table, derived via immunoSEQ multiplex PCR, lists solely in-frame clones and lacks some. Of about 43,000 clones listed, just over 85% are singletons. This CDR3 region has 13 residues. Looked up from germline, CDR1 is SNHLY and CDR2 is FYNNEI. What was sequenced was peripheral blood. This sequence joins TRBV2 and TRBJ2-1; D is possibly TRBD2 (6 bases). This clonotype originated in a man in his 60s with active COVID-19. The CDR3 nucleotides are TGTGCTTCGGGACTCCAACCCGGTAATGAGCAGTTCTTC. Its protein is CASGLQPGNEQFF.